Sequencing of this T cell receptor (beta chain) was carried out in a study of cytomegalovirus exposure and HLA in healthy donors. About the study: In an earlier analysis, around 100 million unique TCR beta sequences were found from about 179 million T cells. Study outcomes and limitations: Presence/absence comparisons presumed near-even sequencing depth among donors. Later genetic work tied a missense DCLRE1C variant to beta-chain V and J trimming. Some segments of the V type, notably TRBV6-2 and TRBV6-3, were excluded as indistinguishable.

PCR primers comprised 60 Vbeta and 13 Jbeta primers. Using immunoSEQ multiplex PCR, the repertoire was profiled, and TCRdb retains in-frame clones only, with some absent. In the table there are about 130,000 clones, about 78% of which are singletons. Comments on this clone: Its antigen is not known.

The CDR3 sequence is 15 residues long. Trimming at V came to 5 bases and at J to 6 bases, leaving 6 bases not matched to a gene. CDR1 is MRHNA, CDR2 SNTAGT, per germline. What was sequenced was PBMCs. This chain connects TRBV6-4 to TRBJ2-1, with TRBD1 matching 11 bases. The sequence came from a man aged 25 to 40 in good health and CMV-seronegative. For the CDR3, the DNA is TGTGCCAGCAGTAAAGAAGGGACAGGGGGCAATGAGCAGTTCTTC. This sequence encodes CASSKEGTGGNEQFF.